The clone carrying this T cell receptor beta chain appeared a single time. This sample was taken from a study of cytomegalovirus exposure and HLA in healthy donors. In the PCR, 60 Vbeta and 13 Jbeta primers were used. Sequencing was performed with immunoSEQ multiplex PCR; in TCRdb, only in-frame clones are kept and a portion is missing. Of about 82,000 clones listed, approximately 80% are singletons. This CDR3 spans 14 amino acids. The germline CDR1 and CDR2 sequences are SEHNR and FQNEAQ (reference sequence). The V segment lost 9 bases and the J segment 4 bases; nucleotides outside the gene matches: 7.

Sequencing was carried out using PBMCs. The chain links TRBV7-9 to TRBJ1-5; 9 bases line up with TRBD1. This TCR was recovered from a human donor in good health. CDR3 nucleotides: TGTGCCAGTACAGGGGGCGGGGGGAATCAGCCCCAGCATTTT. It translates to CASTGGGGNQPQHF. Looking up the rest from reference TRBV7-9 and TRBJ1-5 gives the full variable domain: DTGVSQNPRHKITKRGQNVTFRCDPISEHNRLYWYRQTLGQGPEFLTYFQNEAQLEKSRLLSDRFSAERPKGSFSTLEIQRTEQGDSAMYLCASTGGGGNQPQHFGDGTRLSIL.